This entry describes one T cell receptor beta chain. The data are from a study of blood T cell repertoires in COVID-19. The CDR3 contains 14 residues. In germline, CDR1 is LNHNV, CDR2 YYDKDF (reference sequence). The V end lost 1 base, the J end lost 7 bases, and 12 bases lay between the germline ends. The method was immunoSEQ multiplex PCR; TCRdb's version includes in-frame clones alone and lacks a portion of them. The sample shows 250,000 to 300,000 clones, 75% to 90% of them seen only once. Sample: peripheral blood. This receptor was identified in an older woman with acute or convalescent COVID-19. The chain couples TRBV15 to TRBJ2-3, with a possible D match to TRBD1 (5 bases). CDR3 in DNA: TGTGCCACCAGCAGAGGGGGCAGGTTCAATACGCAGTATTTT. It codes for CATSRGGRFNTQYF.